This T cell receptor (beta chain) was obtained from a study of early T cells in non-severe SARS-CoV-2 infection. Overall study findings and caveats: Lookups in VDJdb leaned toward anti-spike CD8 responses and missed private and CD4 specificities.

Attachment of unique molecular identifiers to individual cDNA molecules was performed. From the 5' RACE reads, TCRdb called clonotypes with MiXCR, one entry per CDR3 protein. The sample has some 100,000 distinct CDR3 sequences, 14% to 15% seen once. A note on this clonotype: Its antigen is still unknown.

The CDR3 has 15 residues. Trimming cost V 2 bases and J 9 bases, with 14 bases left between them. The germline gives CDR1 SGHTA, CDR2 FQGNSA. The sequence came from an adult who was a healthcare worker with PCR-confirmed SARS-CoV-2 infection or an uninfected control (not recorded which). The sequencing sample was made of whole blood. The V gene is TRBV7-2, the J gene TRBJ1-6, with a weak D call TRBD1 (5 bases). CDR3 nucleotides: TGTGCCAGCAGCTTAATCGGCACAGGTCCTTCACCCCTCCACTTT. It yields the protein CASSLIGTGPSPLHF.